This T cell receptor beta chain was retrieved from a study of cytomegalovirus exposure and HLA in healthy donors. The overall study: Membership in the Caucasian-associated ancestry cluster was found for 81% of fewer than 450 genotyped donors. General study findings and limits: Analysis was performed later, and it showed HLA-associated TCR beta chains to be more clonally expanded than equally common others.

About this clone: The antigen remains undetermined.

The CDR3 consists of 15 residues. Germline V gives CDR1 SEHNR, CDR2 FQNEAQ (reference sequence). Deletions cut 5 bases from V and 3 bases from J, with 16 bases between. In the PCR, 60 Vbeta and 13 Jbeta primers were used. Original handling: The authors later counted 70 million to 85 million unique TCR beta chains, some 10 million of them shared. TCRdb's table, derived via immunoSEQ multiplex PCR, lists solely in-frame clones and lacks some. For V, J and clone size, that table is used; D and trimming come from the DNA. There are more than 90,000 clones in the sample; roughly 79% occur only once, and less than 2% lies in the top ten.

Sequencing was done on a sample of PBMCs. The clonotype comes from a woman aged 40 to 49 in good health and CMV-seronegative. This chain connects TRBV7-9 to TRBJ1-1, with D perhaps TRBD1 (6 bases). The CDR3 sequence is CASSRSHRADTEAFF. The CDR3 DNA reads TGTGCCAGCAGCCGCTCGCACAGGGCGGACACTGAAGCTTTCTTT.